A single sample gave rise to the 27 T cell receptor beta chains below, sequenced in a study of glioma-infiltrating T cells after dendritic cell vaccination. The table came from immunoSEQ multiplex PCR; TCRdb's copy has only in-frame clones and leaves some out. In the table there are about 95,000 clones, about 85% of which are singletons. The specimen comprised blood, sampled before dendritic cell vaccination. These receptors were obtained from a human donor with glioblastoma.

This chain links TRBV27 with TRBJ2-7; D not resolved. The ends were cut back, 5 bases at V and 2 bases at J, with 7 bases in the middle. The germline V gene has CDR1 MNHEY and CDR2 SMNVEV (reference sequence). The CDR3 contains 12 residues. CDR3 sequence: CASSQNAYEQYF. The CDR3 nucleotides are TGTGCCAGCAGTCAAAATGCCTACGAGCAGTACTTC.

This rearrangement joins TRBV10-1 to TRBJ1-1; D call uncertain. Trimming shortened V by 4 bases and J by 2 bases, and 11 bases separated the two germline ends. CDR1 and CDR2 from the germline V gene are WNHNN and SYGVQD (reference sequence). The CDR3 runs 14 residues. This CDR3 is CASSVSAFNTEAFF. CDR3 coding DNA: TGCGCCAGCAGTGTGTCGGCTTTCAACACTGAAGCTTTCTTT.

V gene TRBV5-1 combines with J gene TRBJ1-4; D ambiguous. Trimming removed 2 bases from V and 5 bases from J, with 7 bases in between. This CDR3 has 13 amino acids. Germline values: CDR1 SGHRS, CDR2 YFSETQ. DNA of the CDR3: TGCGCCAGCAGCTTACTGGTGAATGAAAAACTGTTTTTT. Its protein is CASSLLVNEKLFF. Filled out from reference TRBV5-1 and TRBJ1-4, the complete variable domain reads KAGVTQTPRYLIKTRGQQVTLSCSPISGHRSVSWYQQTPGQGLQFLFEYFSETQRNKGNFPGRFSGRQFSNSRSEMNVSTLELGDSALYLCASSLLVNEKLFFGSGTQLSVL.

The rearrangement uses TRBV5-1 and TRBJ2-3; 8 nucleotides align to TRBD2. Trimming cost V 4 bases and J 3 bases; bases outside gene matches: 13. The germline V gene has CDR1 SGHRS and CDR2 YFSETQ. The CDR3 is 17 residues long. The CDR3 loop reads CASSPLGLAPSTDTQYF. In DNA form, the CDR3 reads TGCGCCAGCAGCCCCCTTGGACTAGCACCGTCAACAGATACGCAGTATTTT.

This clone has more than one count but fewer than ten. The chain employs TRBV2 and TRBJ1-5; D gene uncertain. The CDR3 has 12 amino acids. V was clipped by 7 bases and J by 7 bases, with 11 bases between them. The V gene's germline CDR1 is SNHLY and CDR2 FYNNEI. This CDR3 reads CASNTAGQPQHF. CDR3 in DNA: TGTGCCAGCAATACTGCGGGCCAGCCCCAGCATTTT.

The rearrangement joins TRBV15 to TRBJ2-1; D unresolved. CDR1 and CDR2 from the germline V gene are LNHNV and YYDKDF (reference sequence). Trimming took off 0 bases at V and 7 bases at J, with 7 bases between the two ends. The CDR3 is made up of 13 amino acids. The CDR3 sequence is CATSRDLRNEQFF. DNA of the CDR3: TGTGCCACCAGCAGAGATCTGAGGAATGAGCAGTTCTTC. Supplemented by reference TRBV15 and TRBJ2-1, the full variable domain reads DAMVIQNPRYQVTQFGKPVTLSCSQTLNHNVMYWYQQKSSQAPKLLFHYYDKDFNNEADTPDNFQSRRPNTSFCFLDIRSPGLGDTAMYLCATSRDLRNEQFFGPGTRLTVL.

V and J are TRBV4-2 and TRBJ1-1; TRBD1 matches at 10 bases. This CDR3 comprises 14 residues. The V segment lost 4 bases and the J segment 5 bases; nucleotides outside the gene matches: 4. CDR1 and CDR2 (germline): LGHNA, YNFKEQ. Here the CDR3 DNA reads TGTGCCAGCAGCCCGGGACAGGGGTGGACTGAAGCTTTCTTT. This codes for CASSPGQGWTEAFF.

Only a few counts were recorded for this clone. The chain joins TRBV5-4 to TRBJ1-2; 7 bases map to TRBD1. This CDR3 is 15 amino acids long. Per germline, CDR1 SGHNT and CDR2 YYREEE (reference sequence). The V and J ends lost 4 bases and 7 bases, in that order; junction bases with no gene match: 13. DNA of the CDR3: TGTGCCAGCAGCCCGACCAAAGACAGGGTGCCTGGCTACACCTTC. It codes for CASSPTKDRVPGYTF.

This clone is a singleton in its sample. This chain's CDR3 is CASSFLAGPRDTQYF. The CDR3 DNA follows: TGCGCCAGCAGCTTCTTGGCGGGGCCGAGGGATACGCAGTATTTT. V and J are TRBV5-1 and TRBJ2-3; TRBD2 might be the D (6 bases). Germline V gene lookup returns CDR1 SGHRS and CDR2 YFSETQ. With 2 bases removed from V and 6 bases from J, the gap between germline ends came to 16 bases. The CDR3 runs 15 residues.

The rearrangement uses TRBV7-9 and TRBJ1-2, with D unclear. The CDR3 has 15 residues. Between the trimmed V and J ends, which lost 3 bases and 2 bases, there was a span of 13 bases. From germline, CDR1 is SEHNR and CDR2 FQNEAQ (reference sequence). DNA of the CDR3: TGTGCCAGCAGCTTGGGCGTGGCAGTAAACTATGGCTACACCTTC. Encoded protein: CASSLGVAVNYGYTF.

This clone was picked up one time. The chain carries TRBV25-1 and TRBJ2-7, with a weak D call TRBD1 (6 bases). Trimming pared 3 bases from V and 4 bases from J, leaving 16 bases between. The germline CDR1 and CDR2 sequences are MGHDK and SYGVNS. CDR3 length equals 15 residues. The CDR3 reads CASSDPRRGIYEQYF. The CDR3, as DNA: TGTGCCAGCAGTGATCCGCGAAGGGGGATTTACGAGCAGTACTTC.

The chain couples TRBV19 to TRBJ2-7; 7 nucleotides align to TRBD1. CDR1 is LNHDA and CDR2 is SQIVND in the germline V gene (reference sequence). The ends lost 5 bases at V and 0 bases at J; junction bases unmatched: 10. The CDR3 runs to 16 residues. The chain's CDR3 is CASSSSGQTSSYEQYF. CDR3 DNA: TGTGCCAGTAGTTCGTCGGGACAGACCTCCTCCTACGAGCAGTACTTC.

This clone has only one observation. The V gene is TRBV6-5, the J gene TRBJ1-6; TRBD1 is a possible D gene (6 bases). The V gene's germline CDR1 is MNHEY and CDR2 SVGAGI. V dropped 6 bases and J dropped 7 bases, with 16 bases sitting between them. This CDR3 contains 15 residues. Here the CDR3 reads CASSLGQNRNSPLHF. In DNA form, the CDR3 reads TGTGCCAGCAGCCTCGGACAGAATCGGAATTCACCCCTCCACTTT.

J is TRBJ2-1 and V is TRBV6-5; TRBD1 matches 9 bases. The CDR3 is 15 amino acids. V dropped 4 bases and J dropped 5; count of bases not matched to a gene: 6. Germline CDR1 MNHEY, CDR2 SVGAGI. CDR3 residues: CASSLGQGGNNEQFF. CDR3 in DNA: TGTGCCAGCAGTTTGGGACAGGGAGGAAACAATGAGCAGTTCTTC.

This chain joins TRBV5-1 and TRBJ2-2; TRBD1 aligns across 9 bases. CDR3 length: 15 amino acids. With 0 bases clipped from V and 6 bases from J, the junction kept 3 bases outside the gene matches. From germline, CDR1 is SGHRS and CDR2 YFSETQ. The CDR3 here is CASSLGTGVAGELFF. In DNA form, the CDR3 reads TGCGCCAGCAGCTTGGGGACAGGGGTCGCCGGGGAGCTGTTTTTT.

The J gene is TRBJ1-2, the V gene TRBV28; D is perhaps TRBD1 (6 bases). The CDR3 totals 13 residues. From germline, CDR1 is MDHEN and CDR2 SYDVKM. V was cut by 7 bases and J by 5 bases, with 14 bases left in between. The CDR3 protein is CASTRGLPYGYTF. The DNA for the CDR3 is TGTGCCAGCACAAGGGGGTTACCTTATGGCTACACCTTC.

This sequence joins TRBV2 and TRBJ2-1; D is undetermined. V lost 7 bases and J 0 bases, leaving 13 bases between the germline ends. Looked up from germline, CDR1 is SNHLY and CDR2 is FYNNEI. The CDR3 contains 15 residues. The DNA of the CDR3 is TGTGCCAGCATAAGGCTAGGAAGCTCCTACAATGAGCAGTTCTTC. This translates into CASIRLGSSYNEQFF.

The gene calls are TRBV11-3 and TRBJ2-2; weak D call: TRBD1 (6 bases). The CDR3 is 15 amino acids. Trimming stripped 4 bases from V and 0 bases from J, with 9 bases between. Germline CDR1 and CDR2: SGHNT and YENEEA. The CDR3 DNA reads TGTGCCAGCAGCTACGGACAGACGAACACCGGGGAGCTGTTTTTT. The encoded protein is CASSYGQTNTGELFF.

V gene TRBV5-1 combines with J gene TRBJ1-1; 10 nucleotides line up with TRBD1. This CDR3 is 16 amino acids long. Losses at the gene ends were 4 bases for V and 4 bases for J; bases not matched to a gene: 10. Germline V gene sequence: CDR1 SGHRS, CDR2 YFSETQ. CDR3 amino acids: CASSNSRDRGSTEAFF. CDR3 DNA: TGCGCCAGCAGCAATAGCCGGGACAGGGGATCCACTGAAGCTTTCTTT.

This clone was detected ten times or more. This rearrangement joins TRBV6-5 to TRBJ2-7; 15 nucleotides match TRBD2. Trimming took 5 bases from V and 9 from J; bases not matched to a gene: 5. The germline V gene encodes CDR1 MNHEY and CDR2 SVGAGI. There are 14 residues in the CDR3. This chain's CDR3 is CASSQGLAGGMQYF. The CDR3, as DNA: TGTGCCAGCAGTCAGGGACTAGCGGGAGGTATGCAGTACTTC.

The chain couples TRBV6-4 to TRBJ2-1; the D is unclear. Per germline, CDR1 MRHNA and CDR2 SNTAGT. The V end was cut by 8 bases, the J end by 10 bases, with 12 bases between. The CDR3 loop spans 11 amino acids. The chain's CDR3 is CASRPTDEQFF. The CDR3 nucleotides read TGTGCCAGCCGGCCAACAGACGAGCAGTTCTTC.

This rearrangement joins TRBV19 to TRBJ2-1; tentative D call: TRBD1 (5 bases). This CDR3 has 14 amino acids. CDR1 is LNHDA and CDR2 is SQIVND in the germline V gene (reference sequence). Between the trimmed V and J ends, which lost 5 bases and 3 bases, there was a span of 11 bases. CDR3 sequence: CASSFSGNYNEQFF. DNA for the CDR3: TGTGCCAGTAGTTTTTCAGGGAACTACAATGAGCAGTTCTTC.

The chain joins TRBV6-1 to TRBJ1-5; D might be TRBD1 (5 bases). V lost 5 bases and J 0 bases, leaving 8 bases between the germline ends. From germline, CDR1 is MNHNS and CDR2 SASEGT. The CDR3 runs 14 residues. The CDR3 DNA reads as TGTGCCAGCAGTAGGGGTTTTAGCAATCAGCCCCAGCATTTT. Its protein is CASSRGFSNQPQHF.

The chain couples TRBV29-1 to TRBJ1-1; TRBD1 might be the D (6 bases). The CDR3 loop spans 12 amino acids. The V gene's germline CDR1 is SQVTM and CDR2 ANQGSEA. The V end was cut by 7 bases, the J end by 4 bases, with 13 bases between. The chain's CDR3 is CSAPQGSTEAFF. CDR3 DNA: TGCAGCGCACCACAGGGAAGCACTGAAGCTTTCTTT. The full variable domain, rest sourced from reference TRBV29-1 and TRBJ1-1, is SAVISQKPSRDICQRGTSLTIQCQVDSQVTMMFWYRQQPGQSLTLIATANQGSEATYESGFVIDKFPISRPNLTFSTLTVSNMSPEDSSIYLCSAPQGSTEAFFGQGTRLTVV.

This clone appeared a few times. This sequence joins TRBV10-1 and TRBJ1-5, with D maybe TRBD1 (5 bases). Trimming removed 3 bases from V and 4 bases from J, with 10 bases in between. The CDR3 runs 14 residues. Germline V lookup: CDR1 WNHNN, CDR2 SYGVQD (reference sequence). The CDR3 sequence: CASSDDSSNQPQHF. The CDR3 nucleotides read TGCGCCAGCAGTGACGACAGTTCTAATCAGCCCCAGCATTTT.

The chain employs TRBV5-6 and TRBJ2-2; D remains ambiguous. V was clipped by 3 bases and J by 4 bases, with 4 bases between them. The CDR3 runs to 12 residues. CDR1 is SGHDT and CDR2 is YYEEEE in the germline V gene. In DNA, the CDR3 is TGTGCCAGCAGCTCCGTCACCGGGGAGCTGTTTTTT. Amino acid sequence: CASSSVTGELFF.

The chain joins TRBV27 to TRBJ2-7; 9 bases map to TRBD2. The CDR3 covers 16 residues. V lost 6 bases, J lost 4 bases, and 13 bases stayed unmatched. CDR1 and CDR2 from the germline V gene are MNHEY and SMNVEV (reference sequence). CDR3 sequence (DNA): TGTGCCAGCAGCAATCTTCGCTCTAGCGGGAAGTACGAGCAGTACTTC. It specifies CASSNLRSSGKYEQYF.